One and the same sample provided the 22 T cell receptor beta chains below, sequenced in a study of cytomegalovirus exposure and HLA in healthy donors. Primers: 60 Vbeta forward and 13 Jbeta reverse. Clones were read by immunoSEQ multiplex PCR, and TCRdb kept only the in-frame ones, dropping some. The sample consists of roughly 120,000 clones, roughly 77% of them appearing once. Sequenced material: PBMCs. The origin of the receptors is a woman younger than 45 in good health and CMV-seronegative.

The CDR3 nucleotides read TGTGCCAGCAGGCTCAAGACAGGGAGTTTGCAGCCCCAGCATTTT. It codes for CASRLKTGSLQPQHF. The V and J genes are TRBV2 and TRBJ1-5, with 7 bases identical to TRBD1. The V segment lost 6 bases and the J segment 7 bases; nucleotides outside the gene matches: 12. The germline gives CDR1 SNHLY, CDR2 FYNNEI. The CDR3 is 15 residues long.

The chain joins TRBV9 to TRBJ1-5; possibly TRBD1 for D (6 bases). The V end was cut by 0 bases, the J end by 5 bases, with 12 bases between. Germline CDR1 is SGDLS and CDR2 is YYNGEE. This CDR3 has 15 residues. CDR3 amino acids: CASSVDGTLDQPQHF. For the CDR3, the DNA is TGTGCCAGCAGCGTAGACGGGACATTAGATCAGCCCCAGCATTTT. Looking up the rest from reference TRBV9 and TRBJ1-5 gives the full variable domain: DSGVTQTPKHLITATGQRVTLRCSPRSGDLSVYWYQQSLDQGLQFLIQYYNGEERAKGNILERFSAQQFPDLHSELNLSSLELGDSALYFCASSVDGTLDQPQHFGDGTRLSIL.

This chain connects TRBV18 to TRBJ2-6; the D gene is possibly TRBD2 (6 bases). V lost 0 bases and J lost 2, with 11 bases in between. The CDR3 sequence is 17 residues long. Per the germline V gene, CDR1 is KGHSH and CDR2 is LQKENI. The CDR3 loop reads CASSPPSAGPGANVLTF. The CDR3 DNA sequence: TGTGCCAGCTCACCACCGTCGGCGGGACCTGGGGCCAACGTCCTGACTTTC.

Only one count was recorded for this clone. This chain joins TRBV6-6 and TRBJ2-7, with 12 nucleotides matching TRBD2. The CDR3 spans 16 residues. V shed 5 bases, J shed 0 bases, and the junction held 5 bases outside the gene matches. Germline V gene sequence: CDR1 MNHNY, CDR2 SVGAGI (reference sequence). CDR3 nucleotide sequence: TGTGCCAGCAGTCCGACTAGCGGGGGACCCTCCTACGAGCAGTACTTC. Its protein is CASSPTSGGPSYEQYF.

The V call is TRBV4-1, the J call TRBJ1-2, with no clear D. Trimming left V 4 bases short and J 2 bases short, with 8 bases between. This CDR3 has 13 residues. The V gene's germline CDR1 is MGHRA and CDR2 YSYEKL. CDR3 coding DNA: TGCGCCAGCAGCCCGGGATCAAACTATGGCTACACCTTC. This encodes CASSPGSNYGYTF.

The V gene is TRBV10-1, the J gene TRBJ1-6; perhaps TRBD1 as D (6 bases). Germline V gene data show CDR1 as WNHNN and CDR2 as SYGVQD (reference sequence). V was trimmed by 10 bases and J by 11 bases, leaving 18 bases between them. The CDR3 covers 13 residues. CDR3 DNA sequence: TGCGCCACGTCAACAGGGATTCAAACACCCCTCCACTTT. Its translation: CATSTGIQTPLHF.

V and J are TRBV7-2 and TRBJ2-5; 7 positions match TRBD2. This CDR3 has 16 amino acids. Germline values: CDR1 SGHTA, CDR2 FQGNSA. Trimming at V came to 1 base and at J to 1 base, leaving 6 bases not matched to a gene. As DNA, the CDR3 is TGTGCCAGCAGCTTAGGGGAGGGACTTCTCCAAGAGACCCAGTACTTC. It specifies CASSLGEGLLQETQYF.

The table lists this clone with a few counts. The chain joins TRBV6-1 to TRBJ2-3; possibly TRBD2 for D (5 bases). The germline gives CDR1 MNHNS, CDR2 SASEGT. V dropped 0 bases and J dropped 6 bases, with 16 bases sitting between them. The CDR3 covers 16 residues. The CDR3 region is CASSEASGSGFDTQYF. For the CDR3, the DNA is TGTGCCAGCAGTGAAGCCTCCGGGTCGGGGTTCGATACGCAGTATTTT.

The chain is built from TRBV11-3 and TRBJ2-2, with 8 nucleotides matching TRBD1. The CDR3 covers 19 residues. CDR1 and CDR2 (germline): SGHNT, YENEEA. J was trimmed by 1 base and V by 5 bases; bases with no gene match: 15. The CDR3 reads CASSQPPLMDRVNTGELFF. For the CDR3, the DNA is TGTGCCAGCAGCCAGCCCCCCTTGATGGACAGGGTGAACACCGGGGAGCTGTTTTTT.

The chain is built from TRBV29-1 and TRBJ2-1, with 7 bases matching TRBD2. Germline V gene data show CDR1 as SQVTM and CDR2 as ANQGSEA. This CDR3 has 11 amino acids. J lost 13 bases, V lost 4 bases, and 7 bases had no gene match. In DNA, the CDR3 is TGCAGCGTTGTAGTGGCTAGCGGACAGTTCTTC. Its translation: CSVVVASGQFF.

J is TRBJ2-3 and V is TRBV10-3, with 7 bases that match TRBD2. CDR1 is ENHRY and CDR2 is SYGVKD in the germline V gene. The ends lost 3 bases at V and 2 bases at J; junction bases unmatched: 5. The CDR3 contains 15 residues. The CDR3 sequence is CAISDPRGDTDTQYF. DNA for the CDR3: TGTGCCATCAGTGACCCTCGGGGGGACACAGATACGCAGTATTTT.

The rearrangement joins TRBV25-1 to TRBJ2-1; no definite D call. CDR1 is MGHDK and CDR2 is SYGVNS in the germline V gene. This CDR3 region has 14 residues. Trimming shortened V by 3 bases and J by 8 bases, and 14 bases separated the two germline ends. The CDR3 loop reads CASSEGQPRHEQFF. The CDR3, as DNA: TGTGCCAGCAGTGAGGGCCAGCCTCGCCATGAGCAGTTCTTC.

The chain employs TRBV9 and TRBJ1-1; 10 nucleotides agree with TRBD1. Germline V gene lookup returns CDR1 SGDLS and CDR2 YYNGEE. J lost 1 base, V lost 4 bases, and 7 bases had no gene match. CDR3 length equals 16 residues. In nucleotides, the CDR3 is TGTGCCAGCAGCCCTCGACAGGGGGCAAGGAACACTGAAGCTTTCTTT. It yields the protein CASSPRQGARNTEAFF.

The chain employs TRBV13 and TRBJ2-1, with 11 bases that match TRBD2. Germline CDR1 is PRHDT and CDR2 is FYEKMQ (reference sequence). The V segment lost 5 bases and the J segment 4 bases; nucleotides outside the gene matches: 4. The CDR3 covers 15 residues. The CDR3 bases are TGTGCCAGCAGCACCCTAGCGGGGGGTTACAATGAGCAGTTCTTC. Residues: CASSTLAGGYNEQFF.

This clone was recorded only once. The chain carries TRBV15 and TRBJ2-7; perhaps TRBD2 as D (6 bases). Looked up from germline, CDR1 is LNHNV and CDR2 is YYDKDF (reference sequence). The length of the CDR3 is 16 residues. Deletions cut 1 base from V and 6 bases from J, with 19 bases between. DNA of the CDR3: TGTGCCACCAGCAGAGGGTTAGCGGTTGCCGCTCTCGAGCAGTACTTC. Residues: CATSRGLAVAALEQYF.

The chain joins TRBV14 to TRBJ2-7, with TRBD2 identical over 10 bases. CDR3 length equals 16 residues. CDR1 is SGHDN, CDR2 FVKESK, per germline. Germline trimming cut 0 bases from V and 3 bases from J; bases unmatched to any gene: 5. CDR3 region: CASSQDLGLASYEQYF. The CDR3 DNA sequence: TGTGCCAGCAGCCAAGATTTGGGACTAGCGAGCTACGAGCAGTACTTC.

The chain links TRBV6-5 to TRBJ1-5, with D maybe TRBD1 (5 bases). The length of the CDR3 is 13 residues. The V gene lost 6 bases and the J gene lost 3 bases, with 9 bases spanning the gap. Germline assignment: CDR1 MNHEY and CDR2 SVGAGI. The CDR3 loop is CASSRTFNQPQHF. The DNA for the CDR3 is TGTGCCAGCAGCCGGACATTCAATCAGCCCCAGCATTTT.

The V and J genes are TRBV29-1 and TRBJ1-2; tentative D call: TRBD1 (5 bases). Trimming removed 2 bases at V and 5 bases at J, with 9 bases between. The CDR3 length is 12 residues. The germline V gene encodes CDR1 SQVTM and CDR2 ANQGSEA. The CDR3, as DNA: TGCAGCGTTGAACAGGGAGGGTATGGCTACACCTTC. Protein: CSVEQGGYGYTF.

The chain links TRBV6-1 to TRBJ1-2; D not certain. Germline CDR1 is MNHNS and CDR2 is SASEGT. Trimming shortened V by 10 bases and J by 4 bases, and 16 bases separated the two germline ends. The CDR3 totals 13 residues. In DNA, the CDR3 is TGTGCCACCAACCGGGATGCCATCTATGGCTACACCTTC. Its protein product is CATNRDAIYGYTF.

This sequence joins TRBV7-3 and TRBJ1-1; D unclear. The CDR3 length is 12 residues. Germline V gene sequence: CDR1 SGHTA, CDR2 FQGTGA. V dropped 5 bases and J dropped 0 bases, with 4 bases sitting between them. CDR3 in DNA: TGTGCCAGCAGCCTCCTGAACACTGAAGCTTTCTTT. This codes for CASSLLNTEAFF.

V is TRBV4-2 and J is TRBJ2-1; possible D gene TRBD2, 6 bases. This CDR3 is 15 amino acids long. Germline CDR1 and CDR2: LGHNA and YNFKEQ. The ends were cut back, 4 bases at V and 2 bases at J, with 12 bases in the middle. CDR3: CASSLTGATYNEQFF. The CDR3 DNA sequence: TGTGCCAGCAGCCTGACGGGAGCCACCTACAATGAGCAGTTCTTC.

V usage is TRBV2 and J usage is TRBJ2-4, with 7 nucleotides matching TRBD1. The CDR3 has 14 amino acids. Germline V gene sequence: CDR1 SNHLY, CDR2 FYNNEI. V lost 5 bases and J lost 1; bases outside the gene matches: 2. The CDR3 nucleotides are TGTGCCAGCAGTCCACAGGGGGCCAAAAACATTCAGTACTTC. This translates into CASSPQGAKNIQYF.